This TCR beta chain was sequenced for a study of T cells after somatic rescue of genetic block. TCRdb keeps only in-frame clones here, not all; method: immunoSEQ multiplex PCR. The sample shows 12,000 to 15,000 clones, over 60% of them seen only once. V was trimmed by 5 bases and J by 1 base, leaving 19 bases between them. Germline-derived CDR1 and CDR2 are SGHVS and FNYEAQ. CDR3 length: 17 residues. Sequencing input: peripheral blood mononuclear cells (PBMCs). The TCR originated in a man younger than 35. This chain joins TRBV7-6 and TRBJ2-3; D might be TRBD1 or TRBD2, each matching 5 bases. The CDR3 nucleotides are TGTGCCAGCAGCCCCGTCCCCCACGGGACGGGCACAGATACGCAGTATTTT. This sequence encodes CASSPVPHGTGTDTQYF.